One sample yielded the 31 T cell receptor beta chains listed below, sequenced in a study of a mutant IDH1 vaccine in newly diagnosed glioma. Described time point: baseline, week 1 (first vaccination visit). The treatment is: pre-vaccination baseline after standard-of-care therapy. Assay: immunoSEQ multiplex PCR; the TCRdb copy retains only in-frame clones and omits some. The sample has some 16,000 clones, more than 65% seen once. This material consisted of PBMCs, taken from a glioma patient treated with radiotherapy, temozolomide or both. Receptors were obtained from a man aged 35 to 55 with glioma.

The chain combines TRBV5-4 with TRBJ2-3; D is unclear. The CDR3 is 14 residues long. V gave up 4 bases and J gave up 6 bases, with 15 bases separating them. Germline V gene data show CDR1 as SGHNT and CDR2 as YYREEE (reference sequence). The CDR3 DNA reads as TGTGCCAGCAGCCAAATCCCTGCCCGGGATACGCAGTATTTT. Its translation: CASSQIPARDTQYF.

This clone has just one count. V and J are TRBV7-2 and TRBJ1-4; D is possibly TRBD1 (5 bases). From germline, CDR1 is SGHTA and CDR2 FQGNSA. The CDR3 loop spans 16 amino acids. The V gene lost 5 bases and the J gene lost 6 bases, with 19 bases spanning the gap. The CDR3 loop reads CASSPSSDTSYEKLFF. CDR3 bases: TGTGCCAGCAGCCCCTCGTCGGACACCTCCTATGAAAAACTGTTTTTT.

This rearrangement joins TRBV7-9 to TRBJ1-1, with TRBD1 matching over 9 bases. The junction had 8 bases not matched to a gene; V was cut back by 6 bases and J by 6 bases. The CDR3 loop spans 14 amino acids. The germline gives CDR1 SEHNR, CDR2 FQNEAQ (reference sequence). CDR3 nucleotide sequence: TGTGCCAGCAGAGAAACAGGGGGCCCGTCTGAAGCTTTCTTT. Amino acid sequence: CASRETGGPSEAFF.

Only one count was recorded for this clone. Here the CDR3 reads CASTTPGTGGYEQYF. DNA of the CDR3: TGTGCCAGCACCACCCCGGGGACAGGGGGCTACGAGCAGTACTTC. The rearrangement joins TRBV27 to TRBJ2-7, with 11 bases fitting TRBD1. The CDR3 runs to 15 residues. Germline V CDR1 and CDR2: MNHEY, SMNVEV (reference sequence). Trimming cost V 7 bases and J 3 bases; bases outside gene matches: 8.

On this clone itself: An end of the junction differs from the germline gene, which may be a read error. CDR3 sequence (DNA): TGTGCCAGCAGTTTAGCGGGAGGGCCTCGTCGTTTGAATGAGCAGTTCTTC. Amino acids: CASSLAGGPRRLNEQFF. V is TRBV7-8 and J is TRBJ2-1; TRBD2 matches at 11 bases. This CDR3 is built from 17 residues. The V gene's germline CDR1 is SGHVS and CDR2 FQNEAQ.

Only one count was recorded for this clone. This chain uses TRBV10-1 with TRBJ2-1, with unresolved D. V lost 2 bases, J lost 6 bases, and 11 bases lay in between. The length of the CDR3 is 14 residues. The V gene's germline CDR1 is WNHNN and CDR2 SYGVQD (reference sequence). CDR3 in amino acids: CASSENFPINEQFF. The DNA of the CDR3 is TGCGCCAGCAGTGAGAATTTCCCAATCAATGAGCAGTTCTTC.

J is TRBJ2-1 and V is TRBV7-9; 11 bases are a match to TRBD2. Germline V CDR1 and CDR2: SEHNR, FQNEAQ (reference sequence). The CDR3 has 15 residues. After removal of 6 bases from V and 3 bases from J, the junction contained 4 bases not matched to a gene. CDR3 sequence reads: CASSPGTSGYNEQFF. Written as DNA, the CDR3 is TGTGCCAGCAGTCCCGGGACTAGCGGCTACAATGAGCAGTTCTTC. Supplemented by reference TRBV7-9 and TRBJ2-1, the full variable domain reads DTGVSQNPRHKITKRGQNVTFRCDPISEHNRLYWYRQTLGQGPEFLTYFQNEAQLEKSRLLSDRFSAERPKGSFSTLEIQRTEQGDSAMYLCASSPGTSGYNEQFFGPGTRLTVL.

The CDR3 sequence is CAISESKGTPLHF. For the CDR3, the DNA is TGTGCCATCAGTGAGTCGAAGGGAACGCCCCTCCACTTT. The J gene is TRBJ1-6, the V gene TRBV10-3; no firm D call. V dropped 0 bases and J dropped 13 bases, with 10 bases sitting between them. CDR3 size: 13 residues. CDR1 and CDR2 from the germline V gene are ENHRY and SYGVKD.

The chain employs TRBV11-2 and TRBJ2-4; 16 positions agree with TRBD2. The CDR3 has 19 residues. The V and J ends lost 5 bases and 3 bases, in that order; junction bases with no gene match: 10. Germline V gene data show CDR1 as SGHAT and CDR2 as FQNNGV. CDR3 residues: CASSRRGLAGGSGKNIQYF. CDR3 in DNA: TGTGCCAGCAGCCGACGGGGACTAGCGGGAGGGTCTGGCAAAAACATTCAGTACTTC.

The genes are TRBV27 and TRBJ1-5; perhaps TRBD1 as D (6 bases). Per the germline V gene, CDR1 is MNHEY and CDR2 is SMNVEV (reference sequence). CDR3 length: 13 amino acids. V lost 5 bases to trimming and J lost 5 bases, with 10 bases between them. In DNA form, the CDR3 reads TGTGCCAGCAGTAAGGGGGTGGATCAGCCCCAGCATTTT. Translating it yields CASSKGVDQPQHF.

V gene TRBV6-5 combines with J gene TRBJ1-2; D may be TRBD1 (6 bases). This CDR3 comprises 15 residues. Trimming cost V 3 bases and J 5 bases, with 16 bases left between them. Looked up from germline, CDR1 is MNHEY and CDR2 is SVGAGI. For the CDR3, the DNA is TGTGCCAGCAGTTATGGGGCTGGACAGTCTTATGGCTACACCTTC. Its protein is CASSYGAGQSYGYTF.

The chain has TRBV14 and TRBJ2-5; tentatively, D is TRBD2 (6 bases). The CDR3 extends over 14 amino acids. The ends were cut back, 3 bases at V and 3 bases at J, with 11 bases in the middle. In germline, CDR1 is SGHDN, CDR2 FVKESK. This CDR3 reads CASSQRGGEETQYF. The CDR3 nucleotides are TGTGCCAGCAGCCAGCGCGGCGGGGAAGAGACCCAGTACTTC.

This chain connects TRBV19 to TRBJ2-7, with a tentative D call TRBD1 (5 bases). CDR3 length: 13 amino acids. V lost 8 bases to trimming and J lost 4 bases, with 15 bases between them. Germline values: CDR1 LNHDA, CDR2 SQIVND (reference sequence). CDR3 sequence: CASRSQGTYEQYF. The DNA for the CDR3 is TGTGCCAGTCGAAGTCAGGGTACGTACGAGCAGTACTTC.

The V and J genes are TRBV25-1 and TRBJ1-2; D gene ambiguous. This CDR3 is built from 11 residues. Germline CDR1 is MGHDK and CDR2 is SYGVNS. V lost 3 bases to trimming and J lost 5 bases, with 4 bases between them. The CDR3 bases are TGTGCCAGCAGTGATGGGTATGGCTACACCTTC. Translation: CASSDGYGYTF.

The rearrangement joins TRBV25-1 to TRBJ1-1; D not certain. The V end was cut by 5 bases, the J end by 6 bases, with 13 bases between. The CDR3 is made up of 13 amino acids. Germline V CDR1 and CDR2: MGHDK, SYGVNS. Here the CDR3 reads CASSSVGRPEAFF. The CDR3 DNA reads TGTGCCAGCAGTTCGGTGGGAAGACCTGAAGCTTTCTTT.

The sample holds a few counts of this clone. J is TRBJ1-2 and V is TRBV15, with a weak D call TRBD1 (5 bases). The germline V gene has CDR1 LNHNV and CDR2 YYDKDF (reference sequence). The CDR3 covers 14 residues. The ends were cut back, 0 bases at V and 3 bases at J, with 8 bases in the middle. The DNA for the CDR3 is TGTGCCACCAGCAGAGACAGAGGGGACTATGGCTACACCTTC. Translating it yields CATSRDRGDYGYTF.

V and J are TRBV27 and TRBJ2-1, with D tentatively TRBD1 (6 bases). V lost 6 bases and J 2 bases, leaving 17 bases between the germline ends. The CDR3 is made up of 16 amino acids. The V gene's germline CDR1 is MNHEY and CDR2 SMNVEV (reference sequence). The CDR3 sequence: CASSQQGLEAYNEQFF. As DNA, the CDR3 is TGTGCCAGCAGCCAACAGGGTCTGGAGGCCTACAATGAGCAGTTCTTC.

J is TRBJ1-5 and V is TRBV7-2; D call uncertain. The germline V and J ends were trimmed by 5 bases and 9 bases, with 17 bases remaining between them. CDR3 size: 14 residues. In germline, CDR1 is SGHTA, CDR2 FQGNSA. CDR3 sequence reads: CASSPGPRLPPQHF. CDR3 sequence (DNA): TGTGCCAGCAGCCCAGGACCGAGGCTCCCGCCCCAGCATTTT.

The chain is built from TRBV7-2 and TRBJ1-5, with 11 nucleotides matching TRBD1. Germline trimming cut 2 bases from V and 8 bases from J; bases unmatched to any gene: 8. CDR3 length: 16 amino acids. Germline CDR1 SGHTA, CDR2 FQGNSA. The CDR3 DNA reads TGTGCCAGCAGCTTACATGGACAGGGGGCCGGGGAGCCCCAGCATTTT. Residues: CASSLHGQGAGEPQHF.

This clone came up a few times. The rearrangement joins TRBV4-1 to TRBJ1-5; TRBD1 agrees at 7 bases. Germline V CDR1 and CDR2: MGHRA, YSYEKL. With 1 base clipped from V and 7 bases from J, the junction kept 4 bases outside the gene matches. CDR3 length: 14 amino acids. The CDR3 DNA is TGCGCCAGCAGCCAAGGACAGGGCGGCCAGCCCCAGCATTTT. It translates to CASSQGQGGQPQHF.

The chain uses TRBV5-1 and TRBJ1-1, with no clear D. The V gene's germline CDR1 is SGHRS and CDR2 YFSETQ. The V gene lost 0 bases and the J gene lost 1 base, with 7 bases spanning the gap. The CDR3 has 14 amino acids. The CDR3: CASSLAAENTEAFF. The CDR3 nucleotides read TGCGCCAGCAGCTTGGCCGCGGAGAACACTGAAGCTTTCTTT.

The chain joins TRBV19 to TRBJ1-5; 8 bases fit TRBD1. J was trimmed by 4 bases and V by 5 bases; bases with no gene match: 10. CDR3 length: 16 residues. CDR1 LNHDA and CDR2 SQIVND come from the germline V gene (reference sequence). CDR3: CASSPTGQGRNQPQHF. The CDR3, as DNA: TGTGCCAGTAGTCCAACCGGACAGGGAAGAAATCAGCCCCAGCATTTT.

The V and J genes are TRBV7-2 and TRBJ2-5; 9 nucleotides agree with TRBD2. The CDR3 is 14 residues long. V shed 5 bases and J 5 bases; nucleotides not matched to a gene: 6. The germline V gene has CDR1 SGHTA and CDR2 FQGNSA. DNA for the CDR3: TGTGCCAGCAGCCCCGATAGCGGGAGCGAGACCCAGTACTTC. Its protein product is CASSPDSGSETQYF.

V gene TRBV5-1 combines with J gene TRBJ1-1; 9 nucleotides line up with TRBD1. CDR3 size: 15 residues. Germline CDR1 and CDR2: SGHRS and YFSETQ. Trimming took 4 bases from V and 0 from J; bases not matched to a gene: 4. CDR3 protein: CASSLGQGMNTEAFF. The DNA of the CDR3 is TGCGCCAGCAGCCTCGGACAGGGGATGAACACTGAAGCTTTCTTT.

This rearrangement joins TRBV7-9 to TRBJ2-4; 9 bases align to TRBD1. The trim removed 4 bases at V and 7 bases at J, leaving 2 bases unmatched. This CDR3 contains 13 residues. CDR1 is SEHNR, CDR2 FQNEAQ, per germline (reference sequence). CDR3 DNA sequence: TGTGCCAGCAGCTGGACAGGGGAGAACATTCAGTACTTC. The encoded protein is CASSWTGENIQYF. The complete variable domain, with remaining parts taken from reference TRBV7-9 and TRBJ2-4, reads DTGVSQNPRHKITKRGQNVTFRCDPISEHNRLYWYRQTLGQGPEFLTYFQNEAQLEKSRLLSDRFSAERPKGSFSTLEIQRTEQGDSAMYLCASSWTGENIQYFGAGTRLSVL.

The chain couples TRBV4-2 to TRBJ2-5; the match to TRBD2 covers 7 bases. The V segment lost 3 bases and the J segment 2 bases; nucleotides outside the gene matches: 6. CDR1 LGHNA and CDR2 YNFKEQ come from the germline V gene. CDR3 length: 15 residues. The CDR3 DNA sequence: TGTGCCAGCAGCCAGGGGGGGGGTGTTCAAGAGACCCAGTACTTC. Its translation: CASSQGGGVQETQYF.

This chain joins TRBV9 and TRBJ2-7; D gene ambiguous. The CDR3 covers 13 residues. CDR1 and CDR2 from the germline V gene are SGDLS and YYNGEE. V was clipped by 0 bases and J by 6 bases, with 10 bases between them. The CDR3 coding sequence is TGTGCCAGCAGCGTAGAACCGTGGAGCGAGCAGTACTTC. Amino acids: CASSVEPWSEQYF.

The V and J genes are TRBV23-1 and TRBJ2-2, with TRBD1 matching over 12 bases. TRBV23-1 is sorted into the ORF group, with uncertain function. This CDR3 has 16 amino acids. V gave up 6 bases and J gave up 3 bases; unmatched junction bases: 5. In DNA, the CDR3 is TGCGCCAGCAGAAGGGACAGGGGGCTCTACACCGGGGAGCTGTTTTTT. Amino acid sequence: CASRRDRGLYTGELFF.

The chain employs TRBV23-1 and TRBJ2-3; D unclear. TRBV23-1 is known as an ORF, though its function is uncertain. Trimming pared 3 bases from V and 1 base from J, leaving 5 bases between. This CDR3 contains 13 residues. The CDR3 reads CASSHPGTDTQYF. The DNA for the CDR3 is TGCGCCAGCAGTCACCCAGGCACAGATACGCAGTATTTT.

This sequence joins TRBV14 and TRBJ1-4; D gene uncertain. From germline, CDR1 is SGHDN and CDR2 FVKESK. The CDR3 runs 15 residues. Trimming removed 4 bases at V and 7 bases at J, with 16 bases between. In DNA, the CDR3 is TGTGCCAGCAGCCCCCAGACCCGGGCGGGTGAAAAACTGTTTTTT. This encodes CASSPQTRAGEKLFF.

The CDR3 nucleotides are TGTGCTAGTGGTCCCCGCCCTGACACCATATATTTT. Its translation: CASGPRPDTIYF. The chain couples TRBV12-5 to TRBJ1-3; D gene uncertain. CDR1 is LGHNT, CDR2 FRNRAP, per germline. The CDR3 covers 12 residues. V was trimmed by 5 bases and J by 8 bases, leaving 10 bases between them.